The following is a TCR beta chain sequence with its context. The data originate from a study of blood T cell repertoires in COVID-19. Overall study: The origin of the acute and convalescent COVID-19 samples was the United States, Italy and Spain. PBMCs, B-cell-depleted T cells, or T cells provided the cDNA or gDNA that made up the material.

Losses at the gene ends were 2 bases for V and 3 bases for J; bases not matched to a gene: 17. The CDR3 extends over 19 amino acids. Germline V CDR1 and CDR2: LGHDT, YNNKEL (reference sequence). Per the original methods: Researchers report that nucleated cell counts were estimated from reference gene primer amplification. Generated by immunoSEQ multiplex PCR, the TCRdb table keeps only in-frame clones and is missing some. V, J and clone size were drawn from that table, and D and trimming were deduced from the DNA. The sample carries some 250,000 clones, 81% recorded once. The sample was peripheral blood. The TCR was taken from a woman aged 55-69 years with active or convalescent COVID-19. The J gene is TRBJ1-1, the V gene TRBV3-1 (or the pseudogene TRBV3-2); 8 bases agree with TRBD1. Written as DNA, the CDR3 is TGTGCCAGCAGCCAAAGAGTTGTCATGAACAGGGGGTTGGACACTGAAGCTTTCTTT. Protein: CASSQRVVMNRGLDTEAFF.